This T cell receptor (beta chain) came from a study of T cell responses to AZD1222 COVID-19 vaccine. Looking at the study overall: Combined were second doses at about 4 or about 12 weeks.

In the case of this clone: As yet, its antigen is unknown.

Study observations and caveats: Scientists sampled the repertoires only once the peak T cell response had passed. Donors were chiefly white British, with a greater number of females, and clonal diversity was perhaps underestimated. Across the whole spike, CD4 TCRs peaked at regions 160-218 and 743-854.

The repertoire was sequenced with immunoSEQ multiplex PCR; TCRdb's copy has only in-frame clones and lacks some. The sample includes about 92,000 clones, under 95% of them seen just once. The TCR originated in an adult in good health. Sequences were derived from peripheral blood, sampled on day 0 of AZD1222 vaccination.

CDR3 sequence (DNA): TGTGCCACCAGCCCAGGGGGTGAATATGGCTACACCTTC. This translates into CATSPGGEYGYTF. The J gene is TRBJ1-2, the V gene TRBV15, with 7 bases fitting TRBD1. CDR3 size: 13 residues. Germline loops: CDR1 LNHNV, CDR2 YYDKDF (reference sequence). Unmatched junction bases numbered 5, after V lost 5 bases and J lost 5 bases.